These 27 T cell receptor beta chains were all obtained from the same sample, sequenced in a study of vaccination and CD4 T cells after COVID-19. Oncomine TCR Beta short-read sequencing was applied to DNA from cultured CD4+ T cells. TCRdb reprocessed the PCR reads with MiXCR, giving one entry per CDR3 protein. Seen here are around 11,000 distinct CDR3 sequences, approximately 40% observed once, and the top ten hold about 9.9%. Antigens of these TCRs are unknown. Regarding treatment: roughly ten-day PBMC culture with coronavirus spike peptide pools or control peptides (ViraFEST assay). Sequenced here: CD4+ T cells from blood, cultured in vitro, sampled after SARS-CoV-2 vaccination. The receptors were sampled from a human donor who had recovered from COVID-19.

V is TRBV20-1 and J is TRBJ2-2, with D maybe TRBD2 (6 bases). CDR3 length: 14 amino acids. Trimming pared 5 bases from V and 0 bases from J, leaving 10 bases between. CDR1 DFQATT and CDR2 SNEGSKA come from the germline V gene (reference sequence). This chain's CDR3 is CSAVPGANTGELFF. CDR3 nucleotide sequence: TGCAGTGCTGTTCCGGGGGCGAACACCGGGGAGCTGTTTTTT.

CDR3 sequence: CASDPGGLADTYEQYF. The CDR3 DNA follows: TGTGCCAGCGATCCCGGAGGACTAGCGGACACCTACGAGCAGTACTTC. V and J are TRBV4-2 and TRBJ2-7; 10 bases line up with TRBD2. CDR3 length equals 16 residues. The germline gives CDR1 LGHNA, CDR2 YNFKEQ. With 8 bases clipped from V and 2 bases from J, the junction kept 12 bases outside the gene matches.

This rearrangement joins TRBV19 to TRBJ1-5, with no clear D. This CDR3 spans 16 amino acids. The V end lost 1 base, the J end lost 1 base, and 11 bases lay between the germline ends. Germline V gives CDR1 LNHDA, CDR2 SQIVND (reference sequence). CDR3 loop: CASSIGGGKSNQPQHF. The DNA for the CDR3 is TGTGCCAGTAGTATAGGGGGAGGGAAAAGCAATCAGCCCCAGCATTTT. Together with reference TRBV19 and TRBJ1-5, the CDR3 gives the full variable domain: DGGITQSPKYLFRKEGQNVTLSCEQNLNHDAMYWYRQDPGQGLRLIYYSQIVNDFQKGDIAEGYSVSREKKESFPLTVTSAQKNPTAFYLCASSIGGGKSNQPQHFGDGTRLSIL.

By proportion, this clonotype is large. The chain carries TRBV6-1 and TRBJ1-5, with D hard to call. V dropped 7 bases and J dropped 3 bases, with 13 bases sitting between them. Germline CDR1 reads MNHNS; CDR2 reads SASEGT. This CDR3 comprises 14 residues. The CDR3 protein is CASKSIQDNQPQHF. CDR3 bases: TGTGCCAGCAAGTCGATCCAGGACAATCAGCCCCAGCATTTT.

In its sample, this clonotype was seen a few times. The chain uses TRBV21-1 and TRBJ1-1; TRBD1, the table's D call, lacks a check against the DNA. TRBV21-1 is a pseudogene segment. The CDR3 has 18 residues. In DNA form, the CDR3 reads TGTGCCAGCAGCAAGCTGAGGGGCGGGGGACAAGGGGACACTGAAGCTTTCTTT. Encoded protein: CASSKLRGGGQGDTEAFF.

The genes are TRBV20-1 and TRBJ1-3; no firm D call. V dropped 1 base and J dropped 2 bases, with 9 bases sitting between them. This CDR3 region has 14 residues. From germline, CDR1 is DFQATT and CDR2 SNEGSKA (reference sequence). The CDR3 coding sequence is TGCAGTGCTAGAGGACGGGAGGCTGGAAACACCATATATTTT. Its translation: CSARGREAGNTIYF.

V and J are TRBV6-2 or TRBV6-3 and TRBJ2-1; 7 nucleotides line up with TRBD2. CDR1 MNHEY and CDR2 SVGEGT come from the germline V gene. The J segment lost 9 bases and the V segment lost 5 bases, leaving 4 bases of the junction unmatched. This CDR3 contains 12 residues. Here the CDR3 DNA reads TGTGCCAGCAGTGCCCAGCGGGGTGAGCAGTTCTTC. Its protein product is CASSAQRGEQFF.

The CDR3 DNA follows: TGTGCCAGTAGAGCCGGGACAGGGTTCACCGGGGAGCTGTTTTTT. Translation gives CASRAGTGFTGELFF. V usage is TRBV19 and J usage is TRBJ2-2; 9 bases fit TRBD1. CDR3 length equals 15 residues. Per the germline V gene, CDR1 is LNHDA and CDR2 is SQIVND (reference sequence). Germline trimming cut 6 bases from V and 4 bases from J; bases unmatched to any gene: 6.

A few counts support this clonotype. The V call is TRBV6-1, the J call TRBJ1-5; TRBD1 aligns across 10 bases. The germline CDR1 and CDR2 sequences are MNHNS and SASEGT. This CDR3 is 13 amino acids long. V was pared by 10 bases and J by 9 bases, with 9 bases of the junction left unmatched. The CDR3 here is CATRTGGFWPQHF. For the CDR3, the DNA is TGTGCCACCAGGACAGGGGGGTTTTGGCCCCAGCATTTT.

J is TRBJ2-3 and V is TRBV10-3; 7 positions match TRBD2. Germline CDR1 reads ENHRY; CDR2 reads SYGVKD. The V and J ends lost 8 bases and 4 bases, in that order; junction bases with no gene match: 6. The CDR3 contains 13 residues. The CDR3 region has the DNA TGTGCCATCTCCGGGCGGGAGTCAGATACGCAGTATTTT. Translation gives CAISGRESDTQYF.

The chain is built from TRBV5-4 and TRBJ2-1, with 7 bases that match TRBD1. Germline V gene lookup returns CDR1 SGHNT and CDR2 YYREEE (reference sequence). CDR3 length: 13 amino acids. Trimming removed 4 bases from V and 10 bases from J; junction bases left unmatched: 8. CDR3 region: CASSRGQTSEQFF. The CDR3 nucleotides are TGTGCCAGCAGCAGGGGACAGACCTCCGAGCAGTTCTTC.

The genes are TRBV19 and TRBJ1-2; D not resolved. Deletions cut 1 base from V and 4 bases from J, with 13 bases between. The CDR3 consists of 15 residues. Germline V gene data show CDR1 as LNHDA and CDR2 as SQIVND (reference sequence). The CDR3 region is CASSIGQAFSYGYTF. The CDR3 DNA follows: TGTGCCAGTAGTATAGGGCAGGCTTTTTCCTATGGCTACACCTTC.

By share, this clonotype ranks as medium-sized. The rearrangement joins TRBV6-2 or TRBV6-3 to TRBJ1-5, with 7 bases lining up with TRBD1. This CDR3 contains 13 residues. After removal of 7 bases from V and 6 bases from J, the junction contained 6 bases not matched to a gene. The V gene's germline CDR1 is MNHEY and CDR2 SVGEGT. CDR3 sequence (DNA): TGTGCCAGCACCATACAGGGGAGTCAGCCCCAGCATTTT. It encodes CASTIQGSQPQHF.

The CDR3 protein is CASSLVDPRVGGEQFF. The CDR3 nucleotides are TGTGCCAGCAGCTTAGTGGACCCTCGCGTGGGGGGTGAGCAGTTCTTC. The V call is TRBV7-2, the J call TRBJ2-1; possibly TRBD2 for D (6 bases). The CDR3 runs to 16 residues. Germline V CDR1 and CDR2: SGHTA, FQGNSA. Trimming removed 1 base at V and 9 bases at J, with 19 bases between.

V gene TRBV24-1 combines with J gene TRBJ1-5; TRBD1 aligns across 7 bases. This CDR3 is built from 15 residues. CDR1 is KGHDR, CDR2 SFDVKD, per germline. V trimming: 7 bases; J trimming: 4 bases; junction bases outside the gene matches: 9. CDR3: CATSPTGLGNQPQHF. For the CDR3, the DNA is TGTGCCACCAGCCCGACAGGGCTGGGGAATCAGCCCCAGCATTTT.

By sample fraction, this clonotype is medium-sized (0.01 to 0.1%). V and J are TRBV7-9 and TRBJ1-2; D not resolved. This CDR3 has 14 amino acids. CDR1 and CDR2 from the germline V gene are SEHNR and FQNEAQ (reference sequence). V lost 1 base, J lost 1 base, and 7 bases lay in between. The CDR3 DNA follows: TGTGCCAGCAGCTTAGGGCGCCTTAACTATGGCTACACCTTC. It is translated as CASSLGRLNYGYTF.

The chain carries TRBV23-1 and TRBJ2-1; D possibly corresponds to TRBD1 (5 bases). TRBV23-1 is reported as an ORF; its role is uncertain. V was clipped by 1 base and J by 4 bases, with 8 bases between them. The CDR3 loop spans 14 amino acids. CDR3 nucleotide sequence: TGCGCCAGCAGTCAATTCGACAGATACAATGAGCAGTTCTTC. Its translation is CASSQFDRYNEQFF.

In DNA, the CDR3 is TGTGCCAGCACGCCCAGCTCCCCTGTGGGCACAGATACGCAGTATTTT. Translated, it gives CASTPSSPVGTDTQYF. The chain uses TRBV28 and TRBJ2-3; D is unclear. Looked up from germline, CDR1 is MDHEN and CDR2 is SYDVKM. V was shortened by 7 bases and J by 1 base, with 18 bases between the two germline ends. The CDR3 length is 16 residues.

This clonotype has only a few counts. The V and J genes are TRBV24-1 and TRBJ2-5; possibly TRBD1 or TRBD2 for D (5 bases each). Germline-derived CDR1 and CDR2 are KGHDR and SFDVKD. The CDR3 has 16 amino acids. Trimming removed 4 bases from V and 2 bases from J, with 16 bases in between. The CDR3 DNA follows: TGTGCCACCAGTGAGTCTCCGGGACGGATTCAAGAGACCCAGTACTTC. Translation gives CATSESPGRIQETQYF.

V usage is TRBV20-1 and J usage is TRBJ1-5, with unresolved D. Per the germline V gene, CDR1 is DFQATT and CDR2 is SNEGSKA (reference sequence). CDR3 length equals 13 residues. V was cut by 6 bases and J by 2 bases, with 11 bases left in between. The CDR3 region has the DNA TGCAGTGCCCCACGGGAGGGCAATCAGCCCCAGCATTTT. Amino acid sequence: CSAPREGNQPQHF.

The genes are TRBV7-7 and TRBJ1-1, with unresolved D. Looked up from germline, CDR1 is SSHAT and CDR2 is FNYEAQ (reference sequence). Trimming removed 1 base at V and 1 base at J, with 4 bases between. This CDR3 has 13 amino acids. In nucleotides, the CDR3 is TGTGCCAGCAGCTTAGACACGAACACTGAAGCTTTCTTT. Its translation is CASSLDTNTEAFF.

In regard to this clonotype: One junction end disagrees with the germline gene, perhaps due to a read error. J is TRBJ2-7 and V is TRBV7-3; 9 nucleotides agree with TRBD2. The CDR3 contains 16 residues. The germline gives CDR1 SGHTA, CDR2 FQGTGA. The CDR3 is CASSQVGAGGLSEQYF. DNA of the CDR3: TGCGCCAGCAGCCAAGTAGGAGCGGGAGGTCTCTCCGAGCAGTACTTC.

The chain combines TRBV7-2 with TRBJ2-3; 9 bases match TRBD1. Per germline, CDR1 SGHTA and CDR2 FQGNSA. J was trimmed by 1 base and V by 3 bases; bases with no gene match: 2. CDR3 size: 15 residues. The CDR3 DNA follows: TGTGCCAGCAGCTTGGGACAGGGACGCACAGATACGCAGTATTTT. This codes for CASSLGQGRTDTQYF.

This clonotype was picked up one time. The chain uses TRBV28 and TRBJ1-1; TRBD1 is a possible D gene (5 bases). Trimming stripped 6 bases from V and 3 bases from J, with 14 bases between. The CDR3 has 14 residues. Germline values: CDR1 MDHEN, CDR2 SYDVKM. CDR3 protein: CASSLNAGDTEAFF. For the CDR3, the DNA is TGTGCCAGCAGCCTAAACGCGGGGGACACTGAAGCTTTCTTT.

By its share, this clonotype is large. This rearrangement joins TRBV6-1 to TRBJ1-1, with TRBD1 identical over 9 bases. Germline V gene sequence: CDR1 MNHNS, CDR2 SASEGT. The ends lost 8 bases at V and 11 bases at J; junction bases unmatched: 3. The CDR3 totals 10 residues. The CDR3 here is CASGDRGAFF. The CDR3 DNA sequence: TGTGCCAGCGGAGACAGGGGGGCTTTCTTT.

The chain combines TRBV30 with TRBJ1-2, with D possibly matching TRBD1 (6 bases). The germline V gene encodes CDR1 GTSNPN and CDR2 SVGIG (reference sequence). V lost 1 base and J 2 bases, leaving 11 bases between the germline ends. This CDR3 spans 14 amino acids. The CDR3 nucleotides read TGTGCCTGGAGTGACAGGGTGGGGAACTATGGCTACACCTTC. Encoded protein: CAWSDRVGNYGYTF. Using reference TRBV30 and TRBJ1-2 for the parts outside the CDR3, the full variable domain is SQTIHQWPATLVQPVGSPLSLECTVEGTSNPNLYWYRQAAGRGLQLLFYSVGIGQISSEVPQNLSASRPQDRQFILSSKKLLLSDSGFYLCAWSDRVGNYGYTFGSGTRLTVV.

As DNA, the CDR3 is TGTGCCAGCAGTTTATCGCAAATAGGGGCACCCCTCCACTTT. Its translation is CASSLSQIGAPLHF. The chain links TRBV28 to TRBJ1-6; the D gene is possibly TRBD1 (5 bases). V dropped 1 base and J dropped 11 bases, with 12 bases sitting between them. Germline V CDR1 and CDR2: MDHEN, SYDVKM. This CDR3 is 14 amino acids long.